The clone carrying this T cell receptor (beta chain) occurred many times. Constant-segment-primed 5'RACE gave TCR alpha and TCR beta cDNA libraries with sample barcodes and UMIs. TCRdb reprocessed the 5' RACE reads with MiXCR, giving one entry per CDR3 protein. The table lists under 300,000 distinct CDR3 sequences, roughly 8.2% of them singletons. The sample originates from a study of T-cell memory formation after mild COVID-19. Trimming cost V 3 bases and J 3 bases; bases outside gene matches: 2. CDR3 length: 13 residues. The V gene's germline CDR1 is WSHSY and CDR2 SAAADI. Sequences were obtained from PBMCs or a T cell subset sorted from them (not recorded which). The clonotype originates from a young man who had mild COVID-19 (a few samples of this study predate the infection). Cell type and time point are not known. V and J are TRBV10-2 and TRBJ2-7, with 7 bases identical to TRBD1. The CDR3 is CASSESGGYEQYF. The CDR3 nucleotides read TGCGCCAGCAGTGAATCAGGGGGCTACGAGCAGTACTTC.